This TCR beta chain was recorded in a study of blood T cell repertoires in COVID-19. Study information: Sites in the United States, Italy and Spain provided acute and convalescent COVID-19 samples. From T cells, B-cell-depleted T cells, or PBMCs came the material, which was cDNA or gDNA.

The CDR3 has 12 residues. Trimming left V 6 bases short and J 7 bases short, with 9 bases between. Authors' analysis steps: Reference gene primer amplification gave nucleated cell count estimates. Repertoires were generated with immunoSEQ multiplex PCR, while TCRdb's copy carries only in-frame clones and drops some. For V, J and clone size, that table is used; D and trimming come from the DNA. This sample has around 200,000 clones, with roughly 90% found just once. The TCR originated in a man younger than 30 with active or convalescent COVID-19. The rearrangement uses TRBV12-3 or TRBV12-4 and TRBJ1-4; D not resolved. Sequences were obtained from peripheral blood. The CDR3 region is CASSSGSEKLFF. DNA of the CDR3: TGTGCCAGCAGCTCTGGCAGTGAAAAACTGTTTTTT.